The 27 T cell receptor beta chains reported below all come from one sample, sequenced in a study of vaccination effects on CD4 cells after COVID-19. These receptors' antigens are unknown. Produced via immunoSEQ multiplex PCR; TCRdb's table is partial and in-frame only. Seen here are over 55,000 clones, less than 80% observed once, and the top ten hold 3% to 4%. Peptide-pool stimulation followed by sequencing identified expanded antigen-specific CD4+ clonotypes in the ViraFEST assay. Following culture for around 10 days, CD4+ T cells were isolated. The vaccine recipients had no prior SARS-CoV-2 infection, with negative nucleocapsid antibodies. This sample comprised CD4+ T cells from PBMCs cultured with HCoV-OC43 spike peptides, obtained before COVID-19 vaccination. Subset reported: HCoV-OC43 spike overlapping peptide pool stimulation. The receptors shown here come from a human donor who received a COVID-19 vaccine.

This chain uses TRBV7-3 with TRBJ2-5; D possibly matches TRBD1 or TRBD2 (6 bases each). The germline CDR1 and CDR2 sequences are SGHTA and FQGTGA. The CDR3 is 14 residues long. The ends were cut back, 5 bases at V and 5 bases at J, with 15 bases in the middle. The CDR3 sequence: CASSRDGGTETQYF. CDR3 in DNA: TGTGCCAGCAGCCGGGACGGGGGCACGGAGACCCAGTACTTC.

The J gene is TRBJ2-6, the V gene TRBV5-1; 7 bases match TRBD2. This CDR3 has 15 amino acids. From germline, CDR1 is SGHRS and CDR2 YFSETQ. The V segment lost 4 bases and the J segment 0 bases; nucleotides outside the gene matches: 1. The CDR3 region is CASSPGGSGANVLTF. DNA of the CDR3: TGCGCCAGCAGCCCGGGGGGCTCTGGGGCCAACGTCCTGACTTTC. The whole variable domain, remainder taken from reference TRBV5-1 and TRBJ2-6, is KAGVTQTPRYLIKTRGQQVTLSCSPISGHRSVSWYQQTPGQGLQFLFEYFSETQRNKGNFPGRFSGRQFSNSRSEMNVSTLELGDSALYLCASSPGGSGANVLTFGAGSRLTVL.

J is TRBJ1-5 and V is TRBV3-1 (or the pseudogene TRBV3-2), with TRBD1 as a possible D gene (6 bases). The CDR3 has 18 amino acids. Germline assignment: CDR1 LGHDT and CDR2 YNNKEL (reference sequence). The ends were cut back, 1 base at V and 2 bases at J, with 18 bases in the middle. The CDR3 sequence is CASSQGFQGPERNQPQHF. DNA of the CDR3: TGTGCCAGCAGCCAAGGGTTTCAGGGGCCGGAGCGCAATCAGCCCCAGCATTTT.

This clone has a single count. CDR3: CASSSIRGQGLLYF. As DNA, the CDR3 is TGTGCCAGCAGTTCCATAAGAGGACAGGGGTTGCTGTACTTC. The rearrangement links TRBV28 to TRBJ2-4, with 9 bases aligning to TRBD1. This CDR3 has 14 residues. With 4 bases clipped from V and 15 bases from J, the junction kept 13 bases outside the gene matches. CDR1 MDHEN and CDR2 SYDVKM come from the germline V gene.

The genes are TRBV24-1 and TRBJ2-5; D unresolved. The CDR3 consists of 13 residues. V was clipped by 5 bases and J by 1 base, with 7 bases between them. Germline lookup yields CDR1 KGHDR and CDR2 SFDVKD. For the CDR3, the DNA is TGTGCCACCAGTGGGGGTGCCCAAGAGACCCAGTACTTC. It codes for CATSGGAQETQYF.

This clone was seen a few times. The chain recombines TRBV6-5 with TRBJ1-2; unclear D gene. CDR3 length equals 13 residues. Germline V gene data show CDR1 as MNHEY and CDR2 as SVGAGI. The V gene lost 6 bases and the J gene lost 4 bases, with 12 bases spanning the gap. The DNA of the CDR3 is TGTGCCAGCAGGGACGGAGGGATCTATGGCTACACCTTC. This translates into CASRDGGIYGYTF.

There are a few counts of this clone. This chain uses TRBV18 with TRBJ2-1; no definite D call. The length of the CDR3 is 12 residues. Germline CDR1 is KGHSH and CDR2 is LQKENI. V was shortened by 3 bases and J by 6 bases, with 6 bases between the two germline ends. CDR3 protein: CASSPYSNEQFF. The CDR3, as DNA: TGTGCCAGCTCACCGTACAGCAATGAGCAGTTCTTC.

The chain uses TRBV9 and TRBJ2-3; D not certain. CDR1 SGDLS and CDR2 YYNGEE come from the germline V gene. The CDR3 is made up of 14 amino acids. V lost 7 bases to trimming and J lost 0 bases, with 12 bases between them. The CDR3, as DNA: TGTGCCAGCTCCTTGCTATCGAGCACAGATACGCAGTATTTT. Its protein product is CASSLLSSTDTQYF.

A few counts support this clone. The V and J genes are TRBV27 and TRBJ1-6; D call uncertain. Trimming pared 6 bases from V and 6 bases from J, leaving 9 bases between. The CDR3 consists of 13 residues. The germline gives CDR1 MNHEY, CDR2 SMNVEV (reference sequence). Here the CDR3 reads CASSLHSNSPLHF. CDR3 coding DNA: TGTGCCAGCAGCCTACACAGTAATTCACCCCTCCACTTT.

The CDR3 loop is CATSDAGQGAETQYF. CDR3 nucleotide sequence: TGTGCCACCAGTGATGCGGGACAGGGGGCCGAGACCCAGTACTTC. The V call is TRBV24-1, the J call TRBJ2-5, with 12 bases that match TRBD1. The CDR3 spans 15 residues. CDR1 KGHDR and CDR2 SFDVKD come from the germline V gene. The V segment lost 3 bases and the J segment 5 bases; nucleotides outside the gene matches: 3.

The rearrangement joins TRBV6-5 to TRBJ1-1, with D tentatively TRBD1 (5 bases). The CDR3 length is 15 residues. V was shortened by 6 bases and J by 2 bases, with 16 bases between the two germline ends. The V gene's germline CDR1 is MNHEY and CDR2 SVGAGI. Here the CDR3 reads CASRDKDRPNTEAFF. The CDR3 DNA sequence: TGTGCCAGCAGGGATAAAGACAGACCTAACACTGAAGCTTTCTTT.

This chain uses TRBV10-3 with TRBJ2-7; D is perhaps TRBD1 or TRBD2 (6 bases each). Per the germline V gene, CDR1 is ENHRY and CDR2 is SYGVKD. The CDR3 consists of 17 residues. The V gene lost 0 bases and the J gene lost 2 bases, with 17 bases spanning the gap. CDR3 sequence: CAISESRGARSTYEQYV. CDR3 DNA: TGTGCCATCAGTGAGTCAAGGGGGGCCAGGTCCACCTACGAGCAGTACGTC.

This rearrangement joins TRBV9 to TRBJ1-1, with D tentatively TRBD1 (5 bases). The CDR3 contains 14 residues. Germline V lookup: CDR1 SGDLS, CDR2 YYNGEE. Trimming left V 4 bases short and J 0 bases short, with 10 bases between. The CDR3 reads CASSPGFMNTEAFF. As DNA, the CDR3 is TGTGCCAGCAGCCCAGGGTTCATGAACACTGAAGCTTTCTTT.

This clone has more than one count but fewer than ten. The V gene is TRBV4-1, the J gene TRBJ1-6, with 7 bases that match TRBD1. There are 14 residues in the CDR3. V lost 3 bases, J lost 7 bases, and 3 bases stayed unmatched. From germline, CDR1 is MGHRA and CDR2 YSYEKL. The CDR3 here is CASSHTGANSPLHF. In DNA, the CDR3 is TGCGCCAGCAGCCATACAGGGGCCAATTCACCCCTCCACTTT.

This clone was detected only a few times. The chain links TRBV6-6 to TRBJ2-1; D is possibly TRBD1 (6 bases). Trimming removed 8 bases from V and 0 bases from J, with 14 bases in between. Germline V gene data show CDR1 as MNHNY and CDR2 as SVGAGI (reference sequence). The CDR3 contains 15 residues. The CDR3 here is CASGSTGSSYNEQFF. CDR3 sequence (DNA): TGTGCCAGCGGAAGCACAGGGAGCTCCTACAATGAGCAGTTCTTC.

Here the CDR3 DNA reads TGTGCCTGGAGTACCCTCCTAACAGGGGGGTTTGGCTACACCTTC. Translation gives CAWSTLLTGGFGYTF. The chain uses TRBV30 and TRBJ1-2, with TRBD1 matching over 8 bases. The CDR3 length is 15 residues. Losses at the gene ends were 2 bases for V and 7 bases for J; bases not matched to a gene: 12. Germline lookup yields CDR1 GTSNPN and CDR2 SVGIG (reference sequence).

This sequence joins TRBV5-1 and TRBJ2-1; no clear D gene. This CDR3 is 15 amino acids long. CDR1 and CDR2 (germline): SGHRS, YFSETQ. V was cut by 7 bases and J by 0 bases, with 14 bases left in between. Here the CDR3 reads CASSTASSSYNEQFF. CDR3 coding DNA: TGCGCCAGCTCTACGGCCTCGAGCTCCTACAATGAGCAGTTCTTC.

V usage is TRBV27 and J usage is TRBJ1-4; 11 bases line up with TRBD1. CDR1 is MNHEY and CDR2 is SMNVEV in the germline V gene (reference sequence). Trimming cost V 5 bases and J 8 bases; bases outside gene matches: 7. The CDR3 is 15 amino acids. As DNA, the CDR3 is TGTGCCAGCAGTCGAGCGGACAGGGGGCGAGAAAAACTGTTTTTT. As protein: CASSRADRGREKLFF.

For the CDR3, the DNA is TGTGCCATCACTAGCGGGGGGGTAGGTGAGCAGTTCTTC. Translating it yields CAITSGGVGEQFF. The rearrangement links TRBV10-3 to TRBJ2-1, with 12 positions matching TRBD2. With V trimmed by 7 bases and J by 9 bases, 4 bases remained unmatched. Per germline, CDR1 ENHRY and CDR2 SYGVKD. This CDR3 has 13 residues.

This clone was counted between two and nine times. V and J are TRBV11-3 and TRBJ2-1, with TRBD2 matching 13 bases. Germline V gene lookup returns CDR1 SGHNT and CDR2 YENEEA. CDR3 size: 16 residues. Germline trimming cut 4 bases from V and 9 bases from J; bases unmatched to any gene: 9. This CDR3 is CASSSRTSGGNSEQFF. The CDR3 coding sequence is TGTGCCAGCAGCTCCAGGACTAGCGGGGGAAATAGTGAGCAGTTCTTC.

J is TRBJ2-5 and V is TRBV6-6, with TRBD1 identical over 10 bases. Germline CDR1 reads MNHNY; CDR2 reads SVGAGI (reference sequence). The CDR3 extends over 16 amino acids. After removal of 5 bases from V and 3 bases from J, the junction contained 9 bases not matched to a gene. Written as DNA, the CDR3 is TGTGCCAGCAGTAAACCGGGACAGGGGAAGAAAGAGACCCAGTACTTC. This encodes CASSKPGQGKKETQYF.

This clone was seen just once. The V and J genes are TRBV29-1 and TRBJ1-2, with 7 bases lining up with TRBD1. Trimming cost V 7 bases and J 4 bases; bases outside gene matches: 9. This CDR3 is built from 13 residues. The germline CDR1 and CDR2 sequences are SQVTM and ANQGSEA. In DNA, the CDR3 is TGCAGCGCTAACAGGGGTTTTGGCTATGGCTACACCTTC. Translation gives CSANRGFGYGYTF.

This clone appeared a single time. This chain connects TRBV4-1 to TRBJ1-2; no clear D. The germline V gene has CDR1 MGHRA and CDR2 YSYEKL. CDR3 length equals 17 residues. V shed 4 bases and J shed 6 bases, with 24 bases lying between them. The CDR3 spells CASSPLHKTPRTDGYTF. The CDR3 DNA follows: TGCGCCAGCAGCCCTCTCCATAAGACCCCTCGAACGGATGGCTACACCTTC.

The chain combines TRBV4-3 with TRBJ2-2, with D possibly matching TRBD2 (5 bases). CDR1 and CDR2 from the germline V gene are LGHNA and YSLEER. This CDR3 has 15 residues. V was shortened by 0 bases and J by 4 bases, with 9 bases between the two germline ends. The CDR3 loop is CASSQDLAPTGELFF. CDR3 sequence (DNA): TGCGCCAGCAGCCAAGATCTAGCCCCCACCGGGGAGCTGTTTTTT.

The J gene is TRBJ1-5, the V gene TRBV4-1; no firm D call. The CDR3 runs to 17 residues. Between the trimmed V and J ends, which lost 1 base and 0 bases, there was a span of 13 bases. Germline assignment: CDR1 MGHRA and CDR2 YSYEKL. This chain's CDR3 is CASSQGRPFFSNQPQHF. DNA for the CDR3: TGCGCCAGCAGCCAAGGACGGCCCTTCTTTAGCAATCAGCCCCAGCATTTT.

In this sample, this clone turned up once. At one of its ends the junction is not consistent with the germline gene, which may arise from a read error. Here the CDR3 DNA reads TGCGCCAGCAGCCGAGAACAGGCAAGCTATGGCCACACCTTC. Its protein is CASSREQASYGHTF. The chain couples TRBV4-1 to TRBJ1-2; a possible D gene is TRBD1 (5 bases). This CDR3 region has 14 residues. CDR1 is MGHRA and CDR2 is YSYEKL in the germline V gene.

The CDR3 DNA sequence: TGTGCCAGTAGCCATCAGTTAAGAGGGAGCAATCAGCCCCAGCATTTT. It yields the protein CASSHQLRGSNQPQHF. The rearrangement uses TRBV19 and TRBJ1-5; no firm D call. Germline V gene data show CDR1 as LNHDA and CDR2 as SQIVND (reference sequence). The CDR3 runs to 16 residues. Deletions cut 6 bases from V and 1 base from J, with 16 bases between.